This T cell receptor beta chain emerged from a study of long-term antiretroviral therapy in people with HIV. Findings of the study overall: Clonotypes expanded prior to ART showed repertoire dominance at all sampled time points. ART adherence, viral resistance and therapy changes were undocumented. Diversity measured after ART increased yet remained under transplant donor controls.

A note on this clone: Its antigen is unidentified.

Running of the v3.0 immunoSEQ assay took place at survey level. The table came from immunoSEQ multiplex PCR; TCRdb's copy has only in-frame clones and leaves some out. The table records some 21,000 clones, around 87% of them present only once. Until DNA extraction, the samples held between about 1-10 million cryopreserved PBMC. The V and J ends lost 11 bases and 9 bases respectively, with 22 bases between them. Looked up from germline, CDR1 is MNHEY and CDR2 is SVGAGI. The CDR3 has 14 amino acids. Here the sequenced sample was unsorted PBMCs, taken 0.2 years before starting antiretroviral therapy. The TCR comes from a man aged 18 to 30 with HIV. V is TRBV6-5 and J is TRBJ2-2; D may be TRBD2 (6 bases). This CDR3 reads CAASGLALDRELFF. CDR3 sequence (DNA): TGTGCCGCGAGCGGGCTAGCTCTTGACCGGGAGCTGTTTTTT.